A selection of T cell receptor beta chains follows, all from one sample in a study of T cells in localized non-small cell lung cancer. Only in-frame clones appear in the TCRdb table, and some are missing; sequencing was by immunoSEQ multiplex PCR. The repertoire holds 130,000 or so clones, with around 89% as singletons. Source: peripheral blood, taken before any cancer treatment. The receptors derive from a female donor of 60 years or more with stage I lung adenocarcinoma. Each CDR3 is given with its conserved first and last residue. D genes are given only for firm matches. Clone size is shown for a subset of rows, as once, few, many or a class of expanded clone.

v_gene	d_gene	abundance	j_gene	CDR3nt	CDR3aa
TRBV11-2	-	-	TRBJ2-5	TGTGCCAGCAGCCAATTTCCCCCGACGGTGAAAGAGACCCAGTACTTC	CASSQFPPTVKETQYF
TRBV5-1	-	-	TRBJ1-2	TGCGCCAGCAGCTTGGCTCCTGGAGACGGCTACACCTTC	CASSLAPGDGYTF
TRBV9	-	once	TRBJ1-1	TGTGCCAGCAGCCCCAGCGGGACACAAAAAGCTTTCTTT	CASSPSGTQKAFF
TRBV27	TRBD1	-	TRBJ1-5	TGTGCCAGCAGCAGGGGGACAGCCCAGTTAGAGCCCCAGCATTTT	CASSRGTAQLEPQHF
TRBV6-5	TRBD2	-	TRBJ2-7	TGTGCCAGCAGTTACGCTAGCGGGGCCTACGAGCAGTACTTC	CASSYASGAYEQYF
TRBV9	-	-	TRBJ1-3	TGTGCCAGCAGGCCCCCCGCAGGGTCTGGAAACACCATATATTTT	CASRPPAGSGNTIYF
TRBV6-6	-	-	TRBJ2-7	TGTGCCAGCACCCCGGTGCCGGAGTACGAGCAGTACTTC	CASTPVPEYEQYF
TRBV15	-	-	TRBJ2-1	TGTGCCACCAGCAGAGATCTGCAGGGGCCCCTTTACAATGAGCAGTTCTTC	CATSRDLQGPLYNEQFF
TRBV9	TRBD2	-	TRBJ2-3	TGTGCCAGCAGCGTAGTGGTGGGAGGGCCCTCCTATACGCAGTATTTT	CASSVVVGGPSYTQYF
TRBV28	-	-	TRBJ2-7	TGTGCCAGCTCGAGCTTGGTTTGGCGGGTCTCCTACGAGCAGTACTTC	CASSSLVWRVSYEQYF
TRBV6-6	TRBD1	-	TRBJ2-5	TGTGCTTCGTACCAGGGGGCCGTTGAGACCCAGTACTTC	CASYQGAVETQYF
TRBV6-1	-	-	TRBJ2-4	TGTGCCAGCAACGGGAAAAACATTCAGTACTTC	CASNGKNIQYF
TRBV6-5	TRBD2	-	TRBJ2-7	TGTGCCAGCAGCTCCGGGACTAGCGGGGCTTACGAGCAGTACTTC	CASSSGTSGAYEQYF
TRBV30	-	-	TRBJ1-3	TGTGCCTGGCGTGAGGCGTCTGGAAACACCATATATTTT	CAWREASGNTIYF
TRBV30	-	-	TRBJ2-7	TGTGCCTGGAGTAAGGCAGGGGCACGGTACGAGCAGTACTTC	CAWSKAGARYEQYF
TRBV5-6	-	few	TRBJ1-1	TGTGCCAGCAGCATACCAGGGGCGCCTGAAGCTTTCTTT	CASSIPGAPEAFF
TRBV30	TRBD1	-	TRBJ2-1	TGTGCCTGGAGTCCCGACAGGGGGATAGGGTACAATGAGCAGTTCTTC	CAWSPDRGIGYNEQFF
TRBV5-1	TRBD2	once	TRBJ2-5	TGCGCCAGCAGCTTAGGCCGGGAGGGGGAGACCCAGTACTTC	CASSLGREGETQYF
TRBV15	-	-	TRBJ2-3	TGTGCCACCAGCAGTCCGGACTACTCACTACTCACAGATACGCAGTATTTT	CATSSPDYSLLTDTQYF
TRBV5-8	-	-	TRBJ1-5	TGTGCCAGCAGACCCGGGGGGTATAGCAATCAGCCCCAGCATTTT	CASRPGGYSNQPQHF
TRBV7-7	TRBD1	-	TRBJ2-2	TGTGCTAGCAGCCCGAGGACAGGGAATGGGAACACCGGGGAGCTGTTTTTT	CASSPRTGNGNTGELFF
TRBV29-1	-	-	TRBJ1-2	TGCAGCGTTGTGAGGGAAGGCTATAACTATGGCTACACCTTC	CSVVREGYNYGYTF
TRBV29-1	-	-	TRBJ2-7	TGCAGCATTGAAAGGGGGGCAAGGGAGCAGTACTTC	CSIERGAREQYF
TRBV29-1	TRBD1	-	TRBJ2-1	TGCAGCTTTCCTATCGGGACAGGGGACCACAATGAGCAGTTCTTC	CSFPIGTGDHNEQFF
TRBV4-2	TRBD2	-	TRBJ2-1	TGTGCCAGCAGCCAAGATAGTTTGAGACTAGCCGACTTTCGTCAGTTCTTC	CASSQDSLRLADFRQFF
TRBV5-1	TRBD2	once	TRBJ2-7	TGCGCCAGCAGGACTAGCGGGACTTACGAGCAGTACTTC	CASRTSGTYEQYF
TRBV7-3	-	-	TRBJ2-2	TGTGCCAGCAGAATGTCGGCGTCGACCGGGGAGCTGTTTTTT	CASRMSASTGELFF
TRBV5-6	-	once	TRBJ1-1	TGTGCCAGCAGCTCGGACACTGAAGCTTTCTTT	CASSSDTEAFF
TRBV9	-	-	TRBJ1-1	TGTGCCAGCAGCGGAAGGGCAGGGGCACTGAACACTGAAGCTTTCTTT	CASSGRAGALNTEAFF
TRBV27	TRBD1	-	TRBJ1-2	TGTGCCAGCAGTTTTTCGCTGGCGGAGGGGGCGTTCTATGGCTACACCTTC	CASSFSLAEGAFYGYTF
TRBV28	-	-	TRBJ1-2	TGTGCCAGCAGTTTAGAGGGTGGCTACACCTTC	CASSLEGGYTF
TRBV19	-	-	TRBJ1-2	TGTGCCAGTTCCATCGCCGAGGGGACTTATGGCTACACCTTC	CASSIAEGTYGYTF
TRBV5-1	-	-	TRBJ2-5	TGCGCCAGCAGCGGATTGGGCCCTACGGGGTCCCCGGCAGAGACCCAGTACTTC	CASSGLGPTGSPAETQYF
TRBV2	-	-	TRBJ1-5	TGTGCCAGCTTCCCGGGGCGCCGAAACCGTCAGGGAAAACCTAGTTATCAGCCCCAGCATTTT	CASFPGRRNRQGKPSYQPQHF
TRBV5-1	TRBD2	-	TRBJ2-1	TGCGCCAGCAGCTTGGAAAGCGGGAACTACAATGAGCAGTTCTTC	CASSLESGNYNEQFF
TRBV11-1	-	-	TRBJ1-1	TGTGCCAGCAGCTTAGGGGGACTTGGGGGCACTGAAGCTTTCTTT	CASSLGGLGGTEAFF
TRBV29-1	TRBD1	-	TRBJ2-3	TGCAGCGTTACCCGGGACAGGAAGGGGGATACGCAGTATTTT	CSVTRDRKGDTQYF
TRBV30	-	-	TRBJ1-2	TGTGCCTGGAGTGTTCCAGGACCCAGCTATGGCTACACCTTC	CAWSVPGPSYGYTF
TRBV5-1	TRBD2	-	TRBJ2-3	TGCGCCAGCAGCTTTAAGGGGAGGGAGGATACGCAGTATTTT	CASSFKGREDTQYF
TRBV6-5	TRBD2	-	TRBJ2-7	TGTGCCAGCAGGGTTGGTCTAGCGGGACCCTACGAGCAGTACTTC	CASRVGLAGPYEQYF
TRBV5-1	-	-	TRBJ2-3	TGCGCCAGCACGACGGGAGATCGGGGCACAGATACGCAGTATTTT	CASTTGDRGTDTQYF